This T cell receptor (beta chain) was retrieved from a study of blood T cell repertoires in COVID-19. Study at large: Samples came from the United States, Italy and Spain, spanning acute and convalescent COVID-19. The analysed material was cDNA or gDNA that came from T cells, B-cell-depleted T cells, or PBMCs.

Germline assignment: CDR1 SGDLS and CDR2 YYNGEE. The CDR3 runs 15 residues. Trimming pared 3 bases from V and 4 bases from J, leaving 14 bases between. Methods used by the authors: Counts of nucleated cells, estimated from reference gene primer amplification, were obtained. TCRdb's copy holds only in-frame clones and misses some; the assay was immunoSEQ multiplex PCR. V and J calls and clone size follow that table, whereas D and trimming were derived from the DNA. The sample yields some 200,000 clones, more than 80% seen once. Seattle participants joined during active infection and were tracked over time.

The chain recombines TRBV9 with TRBJ1-3; no clear D. The receptor was isolated from a woman older than 75 with COVID-19, enrolled during active disease. The sequencing input was peripheral blood. DNA of the CDR3: TGTGCCAGCAGCGATCGAGCCCCCCCCGGAAACACCATATATTTT. Translation: CASSDRAPPGNTIYF.